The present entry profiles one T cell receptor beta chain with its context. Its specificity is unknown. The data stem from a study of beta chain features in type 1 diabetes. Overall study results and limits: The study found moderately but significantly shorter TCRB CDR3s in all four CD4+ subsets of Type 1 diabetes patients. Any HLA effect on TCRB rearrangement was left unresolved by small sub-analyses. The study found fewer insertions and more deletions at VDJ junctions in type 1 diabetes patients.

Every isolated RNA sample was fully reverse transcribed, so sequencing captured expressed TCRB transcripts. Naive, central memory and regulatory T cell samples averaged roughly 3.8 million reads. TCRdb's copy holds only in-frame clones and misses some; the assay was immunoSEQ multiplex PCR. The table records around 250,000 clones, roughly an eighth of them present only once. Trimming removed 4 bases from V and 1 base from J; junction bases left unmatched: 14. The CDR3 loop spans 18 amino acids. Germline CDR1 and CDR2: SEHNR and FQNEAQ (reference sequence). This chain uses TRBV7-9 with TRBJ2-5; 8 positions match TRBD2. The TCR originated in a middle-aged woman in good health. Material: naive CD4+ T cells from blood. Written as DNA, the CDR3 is TGTGCCAGCAGCTCGGAAGAATCACTAGCGGAGCCCCAAGAGACCCAGTACTTC. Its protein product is CASSSEESLAEPQETQYF.